A selection of T cell receptor beta chains follows, all from one sample in a study of cytomegalovirus exposure and HLA in healthy donors. The assay was immunoSEQ multiplex PCR, and TCRdb's table has in-frame clones only and misses some. The table shows some 150,000 clones, with approximately 80% occurring only once. Sequencing was carried out using PBMCs. These receptors were obtained from a woman in her 30s in good health and CMV-seropositive. The conserved cysteine and the conserved F or W are not part of the CDR3 here.

V: TRBV28; J: TRBJ1-5; CDR3: ASSLDFDFNQPQH
V: TRBV7-2; J: TRBJ2-5; CDR3: ASRGGDQETQY
V: TRBV18; J: TRBJ1-1; CDR3: ASSRGTRTEAF
V: TRBV6-5; J: TRBJ2-3; CDR3: ASSYNGGGKTDTQY
V: TRBV30; J: TRBJ1-1; CDR3: AWRGQSSSNTEAF
V: TRBV6-5; J: TRBJ1-5; CDR3: ASSYSRAIQPQH
V: TRBV5-6; J: TRBJ1-6; CDR3: ASSLPWDRNSPLH
V: TRBV7-9; J: TRBJ2-1; CDR3: ASSLEKRGSRVEQF
V: TRBV6-5; J: TRBJ2-2; CDR3: ASSYSMGVGLF
V: TRBV6-1; J: TRBJ2-7; CDR3: ASSERTSLWYEQY
V: TRBV11-3; J: TRBJ2-7; CDR3: ASSLGAGSYEQY
V: TRBV29-1; J: TRBJ2-7; CDR3: SVEDTNYEQY
V: TRBV19; J: TRBJ2-3; CDR3: ASSIARSGTSDATQY
V: TRBV27; J: TRBJ2-1; CDR3: ASSLGRGGRFNNEQF
V: TRBV4-3; J: TRBJ1-4; CDR3: ASSQDWEGMATNEKLF
V: TRBV19; J: TRBJ1-2; CDR3: ATRTTVYT
V: TRBV2; J: TRBJ1-2; CDR3: ATLTGHLYGYT
V: TRBV7-9; J: TRBJ1-1; CDR3: ASSLGQYEAF
V: TRBV14; J: TRBJ1-2; CDR3: ASSQDFRVYT
V: TRBV12-5; J: TRBJ2-7; CDR3: ASGPGGVEQY
V: TRBV13; J: TRBJ2-2; CDR3: ASSPRGQVWPGELF
V: TRBV5-1; J: TRBJ2-5; CDR3: ASSLAITSGLGTQY
V: TRBV4-3; J: TRBJ2-5; CDR3: ASSHQGLAGGGGETQY
V: TRBV5-4; J: TRBJ1-1; CDR3: ASSRPQGAGDEAF
V: TRBV5-1; J: TRBJ1-1; CDR3: ASSLGDKMNTEAF